This T cell receptor (beta chain) was captured by sequencing in a study of blood T cell repertoires in COVID-19. Turning to the study itself: Sites in the United States, Italy and Spain provided acute and convalescent COVID-19 samples.

Participants reported their clinical history, and cohort assignment relied on those reports. This CDR3 comprises 17 residues. Trimming stripped 1 base from V and 3 bases from J, with 20 bases between. CDR1 SGHRS and CDR2 YFSETQ come from the germline V gene. In the authors' methods: Estimates of nucleated cell counts were drawn from the amplification of reference gene primers. The table came from immunoSEQ multiplex PCR; TCRdb's copy has only in-frame clones and leaves some out. Clone size and V and J calls were adopted from that table, with D and trimming inferred from the DNA. The data contain approximately 300,000 clones, 85% of them singletons.

The chain employs TRBV5-1 and TRBJ2-7; D possibly corresponds to TRBD2 (6 bases). The TCR sequence derives from a woman younger than 45 who had been exposed to COVID-19. The sample taken for sequencing was PBMCs or T cells enriched from blood (not recorded which). The CDR3 nucleotides read TGCGCCAGCAGCTTGTTAAAGTTCGGGCGGGATAACTACGAGCAGTACTTC. Its translation is CASSLLKFGRDNYEQYF.